This T cell receptor beta chain is drawn from a study of control samples from healthy donors and cancer patients. Method: immunoSEQ multiplex PCR; TCRdb's copy keeps in-frame clones and lacks some. This table holds some 180,000 clones. The receptor was derived from a woman aged 25-40 years in good health. Sequenced sample: blood.

The CDR3 reads CASSVGTENSPLHF. The CDR3 region has the DNA TGCGCCAGCAGCGTCGGGACAGAGAATTCACCCCTCCACTTT. The chain is built from TRBV4-3 and TRBJ1-6; 7 bases are shared with TRBD1. V shed 5 bases and J 7 bases; nucleotides not matched to a gene: 5. The germline V gene encodes CDR1 LGHNA and CDR2 YSLEER. The CDR3 is made up of 14 amino acids.